This T cell receptor beta chain was sequenced during a study of response to subunit inactivated influenza vaccine. V was trimmed by 0 bases and J by 2 bases, leaving 17 bases between them. From germline, CDR1 is LGHNA and CDR2 YNFKEQ. The CDR3 has 17 residues. The study, taken as a whole, reports: It was the authors' suggestion that each seasonal influenza vaccination recruits few new T cells.

A single record per CDR3 protein comes from TCRdb applying MiXCR to the RT-PCR reads. The table shows about 800,000 distinct CDR3 sequences, with 21% occurring only once. This clonotype was found a few times. Its antigen is undetermined. The rearrangement uses TRBV4-2 and TRBJ2-7; possible D gene TRBD1, 6 bases. The source is a man in his forties or fifties who received an inactivated influenza vaccine. The sample here was PBMCs from blood, taken 5 days after vaccination. The CDR3 DNA is TGTGCCAGCAGCCAAGAAGGCGGACAGCCCGGGGCCTACGAGCAGTACTTC. Its translation: CASSQEGGQPGAYEQYF.